This TCR beta chain was obtained from a study of blood T cell repertoires in COVID-19. Adults between about 18 and 89 years of age took part from 24 US areas. All exposed participants met a person with COVID-19 within 2 weeks before entering the study. Assay used: immunoSEQ multiplex PCR; TCRdb lists only in-frame clones, some missing. The table includes about 320,000 clones, less than 85% detected once. From germline, CDR1 is SGHNT and CDR2 YYREEE (reference sequence). The V and J ends lost 0 bases and 8 bases respectively, with 15 bases between them. This CDR3 is built from 16 residues. The sequence was collected from a woman aged 25 to 45 who had been exposed to COVID-19. Specimen: PBMCs or T cells enriched from blood (not recorded which). V gene TRBV5-4 combines with J gene TRBJ1-6; no definite D call. Here the CDR3 DNA reads TGTGCCAGCAGCTTGGGTGCCCGTGGTTCGGATTCACCCCTCCACTTT. Translating it yields CASSLGARGSDSPLHF.